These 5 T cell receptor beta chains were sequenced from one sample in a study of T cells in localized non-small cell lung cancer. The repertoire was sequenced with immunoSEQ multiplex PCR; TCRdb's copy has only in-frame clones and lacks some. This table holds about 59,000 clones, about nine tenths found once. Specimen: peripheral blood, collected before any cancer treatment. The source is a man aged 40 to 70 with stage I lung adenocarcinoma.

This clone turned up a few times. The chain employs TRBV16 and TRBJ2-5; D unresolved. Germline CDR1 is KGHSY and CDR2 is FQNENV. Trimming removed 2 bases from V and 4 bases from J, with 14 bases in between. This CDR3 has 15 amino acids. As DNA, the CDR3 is TGTGCCAGCAGCCAAGGCGCACTTGACGTAGAGACCCAGTACTTC. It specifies CASSQGALDVETQYF.

DNA of the CDR3: TGTGCCAGCAGTTCCACTAGCGGGAGCTCCTACGAGCAGTACTTC. This translates into CASSSTSGSSYEQYF. The gene calls are TRBV6-5 and TRBJ2-7, with 11 bases matching TRBD2. This CDR3 spans 15 amino acids. In germline, CDR1 is MNHEY, CDR2 SVGAGI. V gave up 4 bases and J gave up 0 bases; unmatched junction bases: 2.

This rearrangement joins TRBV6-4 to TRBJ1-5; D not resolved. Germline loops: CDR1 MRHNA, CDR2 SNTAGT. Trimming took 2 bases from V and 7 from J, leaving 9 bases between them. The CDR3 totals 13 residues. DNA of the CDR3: TGTGCCAGCAGTGACGGGGTAGGCCAGCCCCAGCATTTT. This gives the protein CASSDGVGQPQHF.

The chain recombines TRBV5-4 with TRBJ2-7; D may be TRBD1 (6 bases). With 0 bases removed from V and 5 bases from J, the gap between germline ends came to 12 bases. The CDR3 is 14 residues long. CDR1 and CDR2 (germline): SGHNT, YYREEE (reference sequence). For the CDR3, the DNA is TGTGCCAGCAGCTTGGTAGGACAGATTAACGAGCAGTACTTC. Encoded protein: CASSLVGQINEQYF.

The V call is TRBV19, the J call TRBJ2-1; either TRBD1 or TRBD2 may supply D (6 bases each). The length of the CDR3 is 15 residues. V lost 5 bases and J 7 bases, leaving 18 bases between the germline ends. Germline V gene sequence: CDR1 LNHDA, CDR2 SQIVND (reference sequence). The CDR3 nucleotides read TGTGCCAGTAGTCAGCCTGGAGGGGGGACTAATGAGCAGTTCTTC. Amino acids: CASSQPGGGTNEQFF.